This T cell receptor beta chain was recorded in a study of cytomegalovirus exposure and HLA in healthy donors. The CDR3 is 10 amino acids. Looked up from germline, CDR1 is SQVTM and CDR2 is ANQGSEA. With 6 bases removed from V and 5 bases from J, the gap between germline ends came to 5 bases. Profiling relied on immunoSEQ multiplex PCR, and the TCRdb table lists in-frame clones only, not all of them. The table has 100,000 or so clones, about 88% seen once. This sequence was found in a woman aged 18-29 years in good health and CMV-seropositive. The chain has TRBV29-1 and TRBJ2-1; the D is unclear. Input material: PBMCs. CDR3 residues: CSVENNEQFF. DNA for the CDR3: TGCAGCGTGGAGAACAATGAGCAGTTCTTC.